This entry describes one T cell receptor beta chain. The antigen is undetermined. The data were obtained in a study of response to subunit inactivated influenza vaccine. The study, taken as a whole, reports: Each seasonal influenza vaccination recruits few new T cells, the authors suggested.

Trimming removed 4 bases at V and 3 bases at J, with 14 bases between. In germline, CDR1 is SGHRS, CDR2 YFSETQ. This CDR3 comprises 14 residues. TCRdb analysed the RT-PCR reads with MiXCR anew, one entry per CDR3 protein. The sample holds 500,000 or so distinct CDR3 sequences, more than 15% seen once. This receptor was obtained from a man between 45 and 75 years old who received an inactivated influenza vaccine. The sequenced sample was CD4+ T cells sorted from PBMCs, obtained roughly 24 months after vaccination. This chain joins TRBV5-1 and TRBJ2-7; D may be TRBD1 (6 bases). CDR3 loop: CASSPTGTYYEQYF. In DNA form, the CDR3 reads TGCGCCAGCAGCCCGACAGGAACCTACTACGAGCAGTACTTC. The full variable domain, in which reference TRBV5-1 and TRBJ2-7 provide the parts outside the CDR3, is KAGVTQTPRYLIKTRGQQVTLSCSPISGHRSVSWYQQTPGQGLQFLFEYFSETQRNKGNFPGRFSGRQFSNSRSEMNVSTLELGDSALYLCASSPTGTYYEQYFGPGTRLTVT.